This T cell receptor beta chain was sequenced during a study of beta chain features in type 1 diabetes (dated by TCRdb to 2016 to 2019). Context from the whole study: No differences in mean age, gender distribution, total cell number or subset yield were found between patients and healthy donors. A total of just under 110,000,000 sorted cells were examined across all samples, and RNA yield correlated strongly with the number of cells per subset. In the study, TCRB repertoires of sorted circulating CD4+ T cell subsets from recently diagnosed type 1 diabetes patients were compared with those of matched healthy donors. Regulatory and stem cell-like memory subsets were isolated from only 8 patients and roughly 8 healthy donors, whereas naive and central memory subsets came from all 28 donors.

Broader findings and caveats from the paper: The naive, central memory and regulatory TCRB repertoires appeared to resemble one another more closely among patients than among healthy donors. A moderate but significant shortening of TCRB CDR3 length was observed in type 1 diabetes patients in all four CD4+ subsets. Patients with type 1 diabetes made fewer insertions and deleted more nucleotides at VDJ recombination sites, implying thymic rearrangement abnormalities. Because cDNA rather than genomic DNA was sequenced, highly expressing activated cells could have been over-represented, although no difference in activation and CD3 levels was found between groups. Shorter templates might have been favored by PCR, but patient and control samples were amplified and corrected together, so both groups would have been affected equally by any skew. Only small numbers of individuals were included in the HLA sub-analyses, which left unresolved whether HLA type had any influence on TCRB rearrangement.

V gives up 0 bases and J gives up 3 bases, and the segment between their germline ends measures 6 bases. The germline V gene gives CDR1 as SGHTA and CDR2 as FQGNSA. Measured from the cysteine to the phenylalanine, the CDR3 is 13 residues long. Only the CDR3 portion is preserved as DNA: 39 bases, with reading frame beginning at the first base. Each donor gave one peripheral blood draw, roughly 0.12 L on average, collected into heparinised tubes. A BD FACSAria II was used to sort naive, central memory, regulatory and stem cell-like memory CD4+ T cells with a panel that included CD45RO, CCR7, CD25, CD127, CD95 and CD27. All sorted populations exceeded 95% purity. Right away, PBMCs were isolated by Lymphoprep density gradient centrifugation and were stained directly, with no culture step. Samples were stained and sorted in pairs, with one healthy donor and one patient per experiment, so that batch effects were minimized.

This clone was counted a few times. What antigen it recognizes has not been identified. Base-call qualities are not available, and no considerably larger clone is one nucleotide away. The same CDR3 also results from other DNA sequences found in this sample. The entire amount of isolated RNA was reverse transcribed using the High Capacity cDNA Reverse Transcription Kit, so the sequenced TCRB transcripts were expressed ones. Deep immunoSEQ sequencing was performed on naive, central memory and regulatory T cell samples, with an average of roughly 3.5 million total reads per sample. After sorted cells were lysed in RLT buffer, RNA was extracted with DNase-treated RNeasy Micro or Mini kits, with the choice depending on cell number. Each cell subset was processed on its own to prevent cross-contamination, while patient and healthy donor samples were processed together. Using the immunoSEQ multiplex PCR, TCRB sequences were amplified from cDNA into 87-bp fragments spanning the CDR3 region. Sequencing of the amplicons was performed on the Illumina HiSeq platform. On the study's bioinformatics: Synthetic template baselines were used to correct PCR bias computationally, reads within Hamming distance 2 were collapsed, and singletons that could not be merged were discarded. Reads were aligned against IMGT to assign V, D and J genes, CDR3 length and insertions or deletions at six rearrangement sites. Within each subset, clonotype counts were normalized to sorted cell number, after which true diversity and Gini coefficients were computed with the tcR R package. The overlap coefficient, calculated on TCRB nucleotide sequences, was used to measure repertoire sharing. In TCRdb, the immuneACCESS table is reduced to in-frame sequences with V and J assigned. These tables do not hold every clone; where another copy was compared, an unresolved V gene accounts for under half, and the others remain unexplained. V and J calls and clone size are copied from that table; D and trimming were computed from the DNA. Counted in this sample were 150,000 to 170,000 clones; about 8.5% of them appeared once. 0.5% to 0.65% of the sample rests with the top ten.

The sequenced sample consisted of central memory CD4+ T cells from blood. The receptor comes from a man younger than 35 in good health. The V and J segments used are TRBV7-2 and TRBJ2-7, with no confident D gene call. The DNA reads TGTGCCAGCAGCTTAGCTAGAGACTACGAGCAGTACTTC. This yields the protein CASSLARDYEQYF.